This TCR beta chain was found in a study of T cells in Graves' hyperthyroidism and ophthalmopathy. V lost 1 base, J lost 6 bases, and 7 bases lay in between. The CDR3 extends over 14 amino acids. Germline CDR1 is LGHDT and CDR2 is YNNKEL (reference sequence). Orbital computed tomography, thyroid ultrasound, serum thyroxine and TRAb, and clinical symptoms together informed the diagnoses. Many counts were recorded for this clonotype. Its antigen remains unknown. Study-level results: The authors' 13 V-J model separated ophthalmopathy from stable hyperthyroidism. Blood held most thyroid clonotypes expanded above 0.001 frequency.

Amplified TCR beta CDR3 regions came from RNA transcripts. The primer set for the first-round RT-PCR of the TCR CDR3 was HTBI. TCRdb used MiXCR to reprocess the multiplex PCR reads, holding one entry per CDR3 protein. The top ten clones hold approximately 7.9% of a sample with around 280,000 distinct CDR3 sequences, around 15% of them seen once. This sequence joins TRBV3-1 and TRBJ1-6; perhaps TRBD1 as D (5 bases). Sequenced material: blood. The sequence came from a woman between 40 and 55 years old with Graves' hyperthyroidism. The CDR3 sequence is CASSQGDGNSPLHF. CDR3 in DNA: TGTGCCAGCAGCCAAGGGGACGGTAATTCACCCCTCCACTTT.